This TCR beta chain was sequenced in a study of blood T cells in healthy people across ages. General study results and limits: Unsorted PBMCs ruled out conclusive naive versus antigen-experienced comparison.

In regard to this clonotype: As yet, its antigen is unknown.

Investigators took roughly 10 milliliters of peripheral blood from every donor. The use of a sample-barcoded 5' primer and a J-beta primer mix characterized a second PCR of 7 to 11 cycles. Each cDNA molecule was tagged by a template-switch adaptor that had 12 random nucleotides. From each sample, at least 2.5 million paired-end reads containing CDR3 were obtained. Via MiXCR, TCRdb re-called the 5' RACE reads, giving one row per CDR3 protein. The profile shows approximately 800,000 distinct CDR3 sequences, more than 45% of them singletons. This CDR3 is 16 amino acids long. V was clipped by 5 bases and J by 3 bases; unmatched bases: 6. Germline V gene lookup returns CDR1 SGHTA and CDR2 FQGNSA.

This receptor was taken from a man aged 30 to 39 in good health. The rearrangement links TRBV7-2 to TRBJ2-6; TRBD2 agrees at 8 bases. The sequencing input was blood. The CDR3 nucleotides read TGTGCCAGCAGCATCAGTGCGGGGGGTGGGGCCAACGTCCTGACTTTC. Translated: CASSISAGGGANVLTF.